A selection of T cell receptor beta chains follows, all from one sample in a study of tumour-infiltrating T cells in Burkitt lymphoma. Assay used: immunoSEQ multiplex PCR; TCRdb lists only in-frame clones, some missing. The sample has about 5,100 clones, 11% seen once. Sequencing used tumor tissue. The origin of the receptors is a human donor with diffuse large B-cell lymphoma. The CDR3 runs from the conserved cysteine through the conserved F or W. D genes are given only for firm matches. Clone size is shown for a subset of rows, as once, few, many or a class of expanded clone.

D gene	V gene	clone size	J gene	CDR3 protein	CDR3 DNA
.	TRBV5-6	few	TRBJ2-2	CASSPGGTGELFF	TGTGCCAGCAGCCCAGGTGGCACCGGGGAGCTGTTTTTT
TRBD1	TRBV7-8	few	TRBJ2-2	CASSSGTGLPGELFF	TGTGCCAGCAGCTCCGGGACAGGGCTCCCCGGGGAGCTGTTTTTT
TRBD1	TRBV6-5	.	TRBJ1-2	CASSYWDRGFSYGYTF	TGTGCCAGCAGTTACTGGGACAGGGGGTTTAGCTATGGCTACACCTTC
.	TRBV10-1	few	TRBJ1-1	CASSPGPRGNTEAFF	TGCGCCAGCAGTCCGGGGCCAAGGGGGAACACTGAAGCTTTCTTT
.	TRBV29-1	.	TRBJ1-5	CSAQGQPDQPQHF	TGCAGCGCACAGGGTCAACCAGACCAGCCCCAGCATTTT
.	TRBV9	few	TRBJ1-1	CASSKLLGGRLGTEAFF	TGTGCCAGCAGCAAACTGTTAGGGGGACGGCTGGGCACTGAAGCTTTCTTT
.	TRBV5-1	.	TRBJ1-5	CASSFVGGGQPQHF	TGCGCCAGCAGTTTCGTTGGGGGAGGGCAGCCTCAGCATTTT
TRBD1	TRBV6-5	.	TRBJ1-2	CASSYSDRAYGYTF	TGTGCCAGCAGTTACTCGGACAGGGCTTATGGCTACACCTTC
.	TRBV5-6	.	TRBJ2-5	CASSFRQTQETQYF	TGTGCCAGCAGCTTTAGACAGACCCAAGAGACCCAGTACTTC
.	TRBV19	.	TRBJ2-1	CASTASLGSYNEQFF	TGTGCCAGTACCGCAAGCCTGGGCTCCTACAATGAGCAGTTCTTC
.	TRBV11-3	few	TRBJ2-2	CASSLGSHRTGELFF	TGTGCCAGCAGCTTGGGCAGCCATCGCACCGGGGAGCTGTTTTTT
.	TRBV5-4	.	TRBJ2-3	CASSFHLQEGFGTDTQYF	TGTGCCAGCAGCTTTCACTTACAGGAGGGCTTTGGCACAGATACGCAGTATTTT
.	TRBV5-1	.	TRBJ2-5	CASSLGGNQETQYF	TGCGCCAGCAGCTTGGGAGGGAATCAAGAGACCCAGTACTTC
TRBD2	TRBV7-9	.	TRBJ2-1	CASSFERGRTNEQFF	TGTGCCAGCAGCTTCGAGCGGGGGCGGACCAATGAGCAGTTCTTC
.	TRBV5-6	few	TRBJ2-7	CASSLALQSYEQYF	TGTGCCAGCAGCTTGGCCTTACAGAGCTACGAGCAGTACTTC
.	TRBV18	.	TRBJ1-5	CASSPSQGLNQPQHF	TGTGCCAGCTCACCTTCACAGGGCCTAAACCAGCCCCAGCATTTT
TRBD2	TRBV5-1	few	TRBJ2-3	CASSYGTRGFGDTQYF	TGCGCCAGCAGCTATGGGACTAGGGGGTTTGGAGATACGCAGTATTTT
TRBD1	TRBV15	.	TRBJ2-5	CATSSGQGQETQYF	TGTGCCACCAGCAGCGGACAGGGCCAAGAGACCCAGTACTTC
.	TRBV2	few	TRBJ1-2	CASRISGGYTF	TGTGCCAGCAGGATCTCGGGAGGCTACACCTTC
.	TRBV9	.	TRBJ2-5	CASSVGSRPETQYF	TGTGCCAGCAGCGTAGGGTCGCGGCCGGAGACCCAGTACTTC
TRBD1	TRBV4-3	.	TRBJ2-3	CASSQDWDRGTDTQYF	TGCGCCAGCAGCCAAGACTGGGACAGGGGCACAGATACGCAGTATTTT
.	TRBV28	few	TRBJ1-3	CASRTDGFPSGNTIYF	TGTGCCAGCAGGACGGACGGTTTCCCCTCTGGAAACACCATATATTTT
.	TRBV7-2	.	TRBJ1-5	CASSSPNQPQHF	TGTGCCAGCAGCTCACCTAATCAGCCCCAGCATTTT
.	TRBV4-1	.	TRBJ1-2	CASSQEPSIYGYTF	TGCGCCAGCAGCCAAGAGCCCAGCATTTATGGCTACACCTTC
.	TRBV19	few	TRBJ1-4	CASSSAGTNEKLFF	TGTGCCAGTAGTTCGGCGGGAACTAATGAAAAACTGTTTTTT
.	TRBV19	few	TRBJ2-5	CASSIATRGTQYF	TGTGCCAGTAGTATCGCGACCAGGGGGACCCAGTACTTC
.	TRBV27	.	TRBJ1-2	CASTEPKTAFYGYTF	TGTGCCAGCACCGAACCGAAGACGGCCTTCTATGGCTACACCTTC
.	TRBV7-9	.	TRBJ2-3	CASSLGESSPDTQYF	TGTGCCAGCAGCTTAGGCGAGTCCTCACCAGATACGCAGTATTTT
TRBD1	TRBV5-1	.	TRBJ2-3	CASTRQGDTDTQYF	TGCGCCAGTACCAGACAGGGGGATACAGATACGCAGTATTTT
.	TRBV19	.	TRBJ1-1	CASSMVGVTEAFF	TGTGCCAGTAGTATGGTAGGGGTAACTGAAGCTTTCTTT
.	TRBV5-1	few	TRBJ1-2	CASSLSDGYGYTF	TGCGCCAGCAGCTTGTCCGACGGCTATGGCTACACCTTC
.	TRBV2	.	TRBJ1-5	CASRSNQPQHF	TGTGCCAGCAGGAGTAATCAGCCCCAGCATTTT
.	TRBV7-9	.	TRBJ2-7	CASSTQRGDYEQYF	TGTGCCAGCAGCACCCAGAGGGGGGACTACGAGCAGTACTTC
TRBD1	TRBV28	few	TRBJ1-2	CASRHGSQGPGYGYTF	TGTGCCAGCAGACATGGGTCACAGGGGCCTGGCTATGGCTACACCTTC
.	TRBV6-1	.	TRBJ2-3	CASTTVRGSTDTQYF	TGTGCCAGTACGACAGTTCGGGGTAGCACAGATACGCAGTATTTT
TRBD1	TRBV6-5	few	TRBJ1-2	CASTDREGGYTF	TGTGCCAGTACGGACAGGGAGGGCGGCTACACCTTC
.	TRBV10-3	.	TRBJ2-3	CAISELGMSTDTQYF	TGTGCCATCAGTGAACTGGGAATGAGCACAGATACGCAGTATTTT
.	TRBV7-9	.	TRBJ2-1	CASSPALGGHEQFF	TGTGCCAGCAGTCCAGCGCTGGGGGGCCATGAGCAGTTCTTC
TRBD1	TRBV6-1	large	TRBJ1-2	CASSESGQGMVYGYTF	TGTGCCAGCAGTGAGTCAGGACAGGGGATGGTCTATGGCTACACCTTC
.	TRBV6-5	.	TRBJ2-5	CASGSEETQYF	TGTGCCAGCGGCTCGGAGGAGACCCAGTACTTC
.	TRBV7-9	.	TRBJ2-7	CASSDGYEQYF	TGTGCCAGCAGCGATGGCTACGAGCAGTACTTC
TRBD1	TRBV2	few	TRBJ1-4	CASSPDRAGKLFF	TGTGCCAGCAGCCCGGACAGGGCGGGAAAACTGTTTTTT
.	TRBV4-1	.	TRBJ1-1	CASSLTPGSDTEAFF	TGCGCCAGCAGCCTCACCCCGGGATCCGACACTGAAGCTTTCTTT
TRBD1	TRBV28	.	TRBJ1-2	CASSLFLDRANYGYTF	TGTGCCAGCAGTTTATTTCTCGACAGGGCTAACTATGGCTACACCTTC
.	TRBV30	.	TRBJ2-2	CACEGIGELFF	TGTGCCTGTGAGGGAATCGGGGAGCTGTTTTTT
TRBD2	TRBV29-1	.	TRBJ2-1	CSVSASGVWNEQFF	TGCAGCGTGTCAGCTAGCGGGGTATGGAATGAGCAGTTCTTC
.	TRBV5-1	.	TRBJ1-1	CASSFGPTNTEAFF	TGCGCCAGCAGCTTTGGCCCTACGAACACTGAAGCTTTCTTT
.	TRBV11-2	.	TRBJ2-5	CASSTRTVYQETQYF	TGTGCCAGCAGCACCAGAACCGTGTACCAAGAGACCCAGTACTTC
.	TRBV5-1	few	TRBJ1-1	CASMSSTEAFF	TGCGCCAGCATGTCCTCCACTGAAGCTTTCTTT
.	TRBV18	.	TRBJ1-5	CASSPGANNQPQHF	TGTGCCAGCTCACCGGGGGCGAACAATCAGCCCCAGCATTTT
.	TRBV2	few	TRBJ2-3	CASSDSLVLDTQYF	TGTGCCAGCAGTGATTCACTAGTTTTAGATACGCAGTATTTT
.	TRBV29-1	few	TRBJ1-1	CSVEGPGVTEAFF	TGCAGCGTTGAAGGGCCAGGGGTAACTGAAGCTTTCTTT
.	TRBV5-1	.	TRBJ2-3	CASSAGRGGADTQYF	TGCGCCAGCAGCGCAGGGCGGGGAGGTGCAGATACGCAGTATTTT
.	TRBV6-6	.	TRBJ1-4	CASSYSGKGEEKLFF	TGTGCCAGCAGTTACTCAGGGAAGGGAGAGGAAAAACTGTTTTTT